These 32 T cell receptor beta chains were all obtained from the same sample, sequenced in a study of blood T cell repertoires in COVID-19. Sequencing used immunoSEQ multiplex PCR; TCRdb keeps in-frame clones, though not all of them. Of more than 95,000 clones listed, roughly 82% were seen once; the top ten hold roughly 4.9%. Sequencing was carried out using peripheral blood. The receptors were gathered from a human donor in a cohort sampled during active COVID-19.

The rearrangement joins TRBV5-6 to TRBJ1-2, with 7 bases lining up with TRBD1. This CDR3 contains 16 residues. Germline V gene data show CDR1 as SGHDT and CDR2 as YYEEEE. V was pared by 5 bases and J by 4 bases, with 14 bases of the junction left unmatched. The CDR3 spells CASRRQGGGLVYGYTF. In DNA form, the CDR3 reads TGTGCCAGCAGGAGGCAGGGGGGTGGTCTGGTCTATGGCTACACCTTC.

The gene calls are TRBV11-3 and TRBJ1-2, with D possibly being TRBD1 (6 bases). The CDR3 length is 13 residues. Germline CDR1 SGHNT, CDR2 YENEEA. V lost 0 bases and J 8 bases, leaving 10 bases between the germline ends. The CDR3 region has the DNA TGTGCCAGCAGCTTAGAAACAGGGATCGGCTACACCTTC. This encodes CASSLETGIGYTF. Looking up the rest from reference TRBV11-3 and TRBJ1-2 gives the full variable domain: EAGVVQSPRYKIIEKKQPVAFWCNPISGHNTLYWYLQNLGQGPELLIRYENEEAVDDSQLPKDRFSAERLKGVDSTLKIQPAELGDSAVYLCASSLETGIGYTFGSGTRLTVV.

In its sample, this clone was seen a few times. The V call is TRBV7-3, the J call TRBJ2-1, with 13 positions matching TRBD2. The J segment lost 5 bases and the V segment lost 3 bases, leaving 4 bases of the junction unmatched. The CDR3 is made up of 16 amino acids. Germline CDR1 and CDR2: SGHTA and FQGTGA. The chain's CDR3 is CASSFLGLAGDNEQFF. Here the CDR3 DNA reads TGTGCCAGCAGCTTTCTAGGACTAGCGGGGGACAATGAGCAGTTCTTC. The full variable domain, with the rest looked up from reference TRBV7-3 and TRBJ2-1, is GAGVSQTPSNKVTEKGKYVELRCDPISGHTALYWYRQSLGQGPEFLIYFQGTGAADDSGLPNDRFFAVRPEGSVSTLKIQRTERGDSAVYLCASSFLGLAGDNEQFFGPGTRLTVL.

CDR3: CASSQQKGYSPLHF. CDR3 coding DNA: TGCGCCAGCAGCCAACAGAAGGGGTATTCACCCCTCCACTTT. The rearrangement links TRBV4-1 to TRBJ1-6, with D possibly TRBD1 on 5 matching bases. Germline values: CDR1 MGHRA, CDR2 YSYEKL. This CDR3 is built from 14 residues. V was trimmed by 2 bases and J by 8 bases, leaving 10 bases between them.

This clone showed up just once. V and J are TRBV7-2 and TRBJ1-1; D not certain. Germline CDR1 SGHTA, CDR2 FQGNSA. This CDR3 is built from 15 residues. V was clipped by 0 bases and J by 9 bases, with 17 bases between them. In DNA form, the CDR3 reads TGTGCCAGCAGCTTAGCGCCTACGGGGAGTCAAAAAGCTTTCTTT. Encoded protein: CASSLAPTGSQKAFF.

This clone came up once. The CDR3 here is CSASSRGNTIYF. CDR3 nucleotides: TGCAGTGCTAGTTCCAGGGGAAACACCATATATTTT. The V call is TRBV20-1, the J call TRBJ1-3; D gene ambiguous. Trimming pared 3 bases from V and 4 bases from J, leaving 7 bases between. Germline V lookup: CDR1 DFQATT, CDR2 SNEGSKA (reference sequence). CDR3 length: 12 amino acids.

This chain links TRBV27 with TRBJ2-5, with TRBD1 identical over 7 bases. Germline loops: CDR1 MNHEY, CDR2 SMNVEV (reference sequence). The V gene end was trimmed by 6 bases and the J gene end by 2 bases; junction bases not matched to a gene: 9. The CDR3 is 15 amino acids. CDR3 bases: TGTGCCAGCAGAATTGGGGACAGTCTACAAGAGACCCAGTACTTC. As protein: CASRIGDSLQETQYF.

This clone occurred a few times. This rearrangement joins TRBV5-1 to TRBJ2-1; the match to TRBD2 covers 7 bases. Germline V gene sequence: CDR1 SGHRS, CDR2 YFSETQ. The ends lost 0 bases at V and 1 base at J; junction bases unmatched: 4. The length of the CDR3 is 16 residues. The CDR3 protein is CASSLEASGSYNEQFF. The CDR3 bases are TGCGCCAGCAGCTTGGAAGCTAGCGGATCCTACAATGAGCAGTTCTTC.

CDR3 amino acids: CATSGRDRLNYGYTF. Written as DNA, the CDR3 is TGTGCCACCAGCGGCCGGGACAGGCTGAACTATGGCTACACCTTC. The chain joins TRBV15 to TRBJ1-2, with 8 nucleotides matching TRBD1. Trimming at V came to 5 bases and at J to 2 bases, leaving 7 bases not matched to a gene. The CDR3 contains 15 residues. Per the germline V gene, CDR1 is LNHNV and CDR2 is YYDKDF (reference sequence). Together with reference TRBV15 and TRBJ1-2, the CDR3 gives the full variable domain: DAMVIQNPRYQVTQFGKPVTLSCSQTLNHNVMYWYQQKSSQAPKLLFHYYDKDFNNEADTPDNFQSRRPNTSFCFLDIRSPGLGDTAMYLCATSGRDRLNYGYTFGSGTRLTVV.

This chain joins TRBV2 and TRBJ1-5; D is unclear. This CDR3 contains 14 residues. The germline gives CDR1 SNHLY, CDR2 FYNNEI. Trimming took off 4 bases at V and 4 bases at J, with 11 bases between the two ends. The CDR3 reads CASSGEGGNQPQHF. In DNA, the CDR3 is TGTGCCAGCAGTGGGGAGGGCGGGAATCAGCCCCAGCATTTT.

This chain joins TRBV9 and TRBJ2-1; TRBD1 matches at 9 bases. CDR1 is SGDLS and CDR2 is YYNGEE in the germline V gene. The ends lost 3 bases at V and 2 bases at J; junction bases unmatched: 3. The length of the CDR3 is 15 residues. CDR3 bases: TGTGCCAGCAGCGCGACAGGGGGGGCCTACAATGAGCAGTTCTTC. Its protein is CASSATGGAYNEQFF. The variable domain in full, completed from reference TRBV9 and TRBJ2-1, reads DSGVTQTPKHLITATGQRVTLRCSPRSGDLSVYWYQQSLDQGLQFLIQYYNGEERAKGNILERFSAQQFPDLHSELNLSSLELGDSALYFCASSATGGAYNEQFFGPGTRLTVL.

This clone occurred a few times. The chain carries TRBV6-5 and TRBJ2-7, with TRBD1 identical over 9 bases. This CDR3 region has 13 residues. CDR1 and CDR2 from the germline V gene are MNHEY and SVGAGI. V lost 6 bases, J lost 4 bases, and 4 bases stayed unmatched. This chain's CDR3 is CASSPTGGYEQYF. Here the CDR3 DNA reads TGTGCCAGCAGCCCGACAGGGGGATACGAGCAGTACTTC.

The CDR3 coding sequence is TGTGCCAGCAGTAGGGATGGGCGGGCCAACTACGAGCAGTACTTC. Translating gives CASSRDGRANYEQYF. The chain couples TRBV6-5 to TRBJ2-7, with D possibly TRBD2 on 5 matching bases. This CDR3 has 15 residues. Germline CDR1 MNHEY, CDR2 SVGAGI. Trimming took 5 bases from V and 3 from J, leaving 17 bases between them.

The chain is built from TRBV18 and TRBJ1-3, with D maybe TRBD1 (5 bases). CDR3 size: 15 residues. Trimming stripped 3 bases from V and 4 bases from J, with 13 bases between. From germline, CDR1 is KGHSH and CDR2 LQKENI. The CDR3 DNA reads TGTGCCAGCTCACCGGGGCAGGGCCCCGGAAACACCATATATTTT. Its protein is CASSPGQGPGNTIYF. The full variable domain, with the rest looked up from reference TRBV18 and TRBJ1-3, is NAGVMQNPRHLVRRRGQEARLRCSPMKGHSHVYWYRQLPEEGLKFMVYLQKENIIDESGMPKERFSAEFPKEGPSILRIQQVVRGDSAAYFCASSPGQGPGNTIYFGEGSWLTVV.

The V and J genes are TRBV7-8 and TRBJ2-6; TRBD1 is a possible D gene (5 bases). V was clipped by 6 bases and J by 0 bases, with 15 bases between them. CDR3 length: 17 residues. Germline CDR1 reads SGHVS; CDR2 reads FQNEAQ. CDR3 in amino acids: CASRRTAQGSGANVLTF. The CDR3 DNA sequence: TGTGCCAGCAGGCGGACGGCCCAGGGCTCTGGGGCCAACGTCCTGACTTTC.

The gene calls are TRBV30 and TRBJ2-5, with D perhaps matching TRBD2 (5 bases). V dropped 2 bases and J dropped 4 bases, with 8 bases sitting between them. The CDR3 spans 12 residues. CDR1 is GTSNPN and CDR2 is SVGIG in the germline V gene (reference sequence). The CDR3 sequence: CAWSTGLETQYF. The CDR3 bases are TGTGCCTGGAGTACGGGATTAGAGACCCAGTACTTC.

The V call is TRBV6-2 or TRBV6-3, the J call TRBJ2-7; 9 positions agree with TRBD1. Trimming removed 0 bases from V and 3 bases from J; junction bases left unmatched: 0. Per germline, CDR1 MNHEY and CDR2 SVGEGT. This CDR3 comprises 14 residues. CDR3 nucleotide sequence: TGTGCCAGCAGTTACTCGGGACAGGGCTACGAGCAGTACTTC. Amino acid sequence: CASSYSGQGYEQYF.

The chain joins TRBV4-3 to TRBJ1-1; TRBD1 agrees at 7 bases. With V trimmed by 3 bases and J by 1 base, 2 bases remained unmatched. Germline values: CDR1 LGHNA, CDR2 YSLEER. The CDR3 loop spans 14 amino acids. This chain's CDR3 is CASSHGTANTEAFF. CDR3 nucleotides: TGCGCCAGCAGCCACGGGACAGCGAACACTGAAGCTTTCTTT.

In its sample, this clone is medium-sized (0.01 to 0.1%). The genes are TRBV11-2 and TRBJ2-1; 10 bases agree with TRBD2. With V trimmed by 1 base and J by 0 bases, 9 bases remained unmatched. The CDR3 runs to 19 residues. Germline CDR1 SGHAT, CDR2 FQNNGV. CDR3 sequence (DNA): TGTGCCAGCAGCTTAGGGCGAAAACTAGCGGGAAGCTCCTACAATGAGCAGTTCTTC. Translating gives CASSLGRKLAGSSYNEQFF.

The V gene is TRBV6-5, the J gene TRBJ1-2; D is unclear. The V gene lost 0 bases and the J gene lost 0 bases, with 11 bases spanning the gap. This CDR3 is 16 amino acids long. CDR1 is MNHEY, CDR2 SVGAGI, per germline. The CDR3 coding sequence is TGTGCCAGCAGTTACTCGCGGATGGGAGCTAACTATGGCTACACCTTC. Amino acids: CASSYSRMGANYGYTF.

The chain employs TRBV6-2 or TRBV6-3 and TRBJ2-1; possibly TRBD2 for D (5 bases). There are 14 residues in the CDR3. V lost 2 bases to trimming and J lost 5 bases, with 10 bases between them. Germline values: CDR1 MNHEY, CDR2 SVGEGT. CDR3: CASSYPTGDNEQFF. Written as DNA, the CDR3 is TGTGCCAGCAGTTACCCAACCGGGGACAATGAGCAGTTCTTC.

V and J are TRBV9 and TRBJ2-4, with TRBD1 matching 9 bases. Germline values: CDR1 SGDLS, CDR2 YYNGEE. V was clipped by 3 bases and J by 8 bases; unmatched bases: 6. The CDR3 runs to 14 residues. The CDR3 is CASSAGQGWHIQYF. The DNA for the CDR3 is TGTGCCAGCAGCGCGGGACAGGGATGGCACATTCAGTACTTC.

The chain employs TRBV6-5 and TRBJ2-1; D is uncertain. Germline CDR1 MNHEY, CDR2 SVGAGI. Trimming stripped 5 bases from V and 3 bases from J, with 14 bases between. The CDR3 loop spans 15 amino acids. CDR3 in DNA: TGTGCCAGCAGTCCGGGTTTCAACGTCTACAATGAGCAGTTCTTC. Protein: CASSPGFNVYNEQFF.

This chain joins TRBV3-1 (or the pseudogene TRBV3-2) and TRBJ2-1; 8 positions agree with TRBD1. The CDR3 extends over 14 amino acids. Germline V gene sequence: CDR1 LGHDT, CDR2 YNNKEL (reference sequence). The V and J ends lost 4 bases and 9 bases, in that order; junction bases with no gene match: 8. The CDR3 is CASSLGQGRGEQFF. The CDR3 DNA sequence: TGTGCCAGCAGCCTCGGACAGGGAAGGGGTGAGCAGTTCTTC.

Only a few counts were recorded for this clone. The chain combines TRBV18 with TRBJ2-1; no reliable D call. Trimming took off 1 base at V and 3 bases at J, with 10 bases between the two ends. The CDR3 runs to 15 residues. Germline V gives CDR1 KGHSH, CDR2 LQKENI. The CDR3 is CASSPRDTFYNEQFF. The CDR3 DNA sequence: TGTGCCAGCTCACCACGAGACACGTTCTACAATGAGCAGTTCTTC.

The V gene is TRBV9, the J gene TRBJ2-3, with 12 bases lining up with TRBD2. The CDR3 runs 16 residues. The germline V gene encodes CDR1 SGDLS and CDR2 YYNGEE. Trimming cost V 2 bases and J 2 bases; bases outside gene matches: 3. CDR3 DNA: TGTGCCAGCAGCGTTGGGACTAGCGGGTACACAGATACGCAGTATTTT. This gives the protein CASSVGTSGYTDTQYF.

This clone was seen only a few times. V gene TRBV9 combines with J gene TRBJ2-1, with D perhaps matching TRBD2 (5 bases). V lost 4 bases, J lost 3 bases, and 8 bases lay in between. CDR1 and CDR2 from the germline V gene are SGDLS and YYNGEE. The CDR3 has 13 residues. The CDR3 reads CASSTRDYNEQFF. In DNA form, the CDR3 reads TGTGCCAGCAGCACGAGGGACTACAATGAGCAGTTCTTC.

This chain uses TRBV6-5 with TRBJ1-1; TRBD1 matches 7 bases. The length of the CDR3 is 14 residues. With V trimmed by 6 bases and J by 5 bases, 9 bases remained unmatched. Germline V CDR1 and CDR2: MNHEY, SVGAGI. The CDR3 sequence is CASRPQGVGTEAFF. The DNA for the CDR3 is TGTGCCAGCAGACCCCAGGGGGTGGGGACTGAAGCTTTCTTT.

The gene calls are TRBV15 and TRBJ2-3; possibly TRBD1 for D (5 bases). V was clipped by 1 base and J by 0 bases, with 8 bases between them. In germline, CDR1 is LNHNV, CDR2 YYDKDF (reference sequence). The CDR3 is 15 amino acids. The CDR3 DNA reads TGTGCCACCAGCAGAGCCCAGGGAAGCACAGATACGCAGTATTTT. Translating it yields CATSRAQGSTDTQYF.

The chain recombines TRBV6-1 with TRBJ2-7, with D unresolved. This CDR3 has 12 residues. Trimming took 3 bases from V and 3 from J, leaving 6 bases between them. Looked up from germline, CDR1 is MNHNS and CDR2 is SASEGT. The CDR3 region is CASSDSLYEQYF. In DNA form, the CDR3 reads TGTGCCAGCAGTGACAGTCTCTACGAGCAGTACTTC.

CDR3 DNA: TGTGCCAGCAGTCCGGGACCGGCGGGAAGGTCTAGCACAGATACGCAGTATTTT. Its translation is CASSPGPAGRSSTDTQYF. This chain links TRBV28 with TRBJ2-3; maybe TRBD2 (6 bases). Trimming took 5 bases from V and 0 from J, leaving 21 bases between them. Germline V lookup: CDR1 MDHEN, CDR2 SYDVKM. CDR3 length: 18 amino acids.

The chain couples TRBV10-3 to TRBJ2-7; D may be TRBD1 (8 bases). Trimming shortened V by 8 bases and J by 3 bases, and 14 bases separated the two germline ends. The length of the CDR3 is 13 residues. Germline CDR1 and CDR2: ENHRY and SYGVKD. The chain's CDR3 is CAIGRDRFYEQYF. The CDR3 coding sequence is TGTGCCATCGGGAGGGACAGGTTCTACGAGCAGTACTTC.